This TCR beta chain was recorded in a study of CD8+ T cells in alopecia areata. Across the study: Treated patients swallowed 5 to 10 mg of oral tofacitinib twice daily. Whole-study results and caveats: A large proportion of expanded lesional clones were detected persisting in scalp and blood during tofacitinib.

Documented treatment: oral pan-JAK inhibitor, 5-10 mg twice daily. Alopecia areata patients gave lesional scalp punch biopsies and peripheral blood samples. With respect to this clone: What it binds is not known.

There are 14 residues in the CDR3. Trimming stripped 3 bases from V and 4 bases from J, with 12 bases between. The germline gives CDR1 MNHEY, CDR2 SMNVEV (reference sequence). Once RNA had been extracted, it was reverse transcribed into cDNA to act as the sequencing template. TCRdb's copy holds only in-frame clones and misses some; the assay was immunoSEQ multiplex PCR. Of about 60,000 clones listed, under 60% are singletons. The chain carries TRBV27 and TRBJ2-5; possibly TRBD1 for D (5 bases). Sequences were derived from CD8+ T cells sorted from blood, sampled at roughly week 38, from a patient treated with tofacitinib. The clonotype was recovered from a human donor with alopecia areata. The CDR3 sequence is CASSLGLGRETQYF. The CDR3 DNA sequence: TGTGCCAGCAGTTTGGGGCTAGGGCGAGAGACCCAGTACTTC.